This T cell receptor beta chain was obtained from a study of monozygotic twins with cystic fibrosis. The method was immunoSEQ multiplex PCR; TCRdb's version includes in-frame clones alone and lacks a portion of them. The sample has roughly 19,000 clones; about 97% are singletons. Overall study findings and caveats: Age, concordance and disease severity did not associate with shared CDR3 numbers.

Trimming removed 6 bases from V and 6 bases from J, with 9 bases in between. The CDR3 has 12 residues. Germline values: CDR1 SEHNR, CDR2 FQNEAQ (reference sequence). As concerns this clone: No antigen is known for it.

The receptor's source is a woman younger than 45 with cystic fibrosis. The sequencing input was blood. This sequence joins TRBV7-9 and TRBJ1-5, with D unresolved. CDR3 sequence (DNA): TGTGCCAGCAGTAATAGTGGTCAGCCCCAGCATTTT. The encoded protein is CASSNSGQPQHF. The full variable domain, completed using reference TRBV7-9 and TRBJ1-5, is DTGVSQNPRHKITKRGQNVTFRCDPISEHNRLYWYRQTLGQGPEFLTYFQNEAQLEKSRLLSDRFSAERPKGSFSTLEIQRTEQGDSAMYLCASSNSGQPQHFGDGTRLSIL.